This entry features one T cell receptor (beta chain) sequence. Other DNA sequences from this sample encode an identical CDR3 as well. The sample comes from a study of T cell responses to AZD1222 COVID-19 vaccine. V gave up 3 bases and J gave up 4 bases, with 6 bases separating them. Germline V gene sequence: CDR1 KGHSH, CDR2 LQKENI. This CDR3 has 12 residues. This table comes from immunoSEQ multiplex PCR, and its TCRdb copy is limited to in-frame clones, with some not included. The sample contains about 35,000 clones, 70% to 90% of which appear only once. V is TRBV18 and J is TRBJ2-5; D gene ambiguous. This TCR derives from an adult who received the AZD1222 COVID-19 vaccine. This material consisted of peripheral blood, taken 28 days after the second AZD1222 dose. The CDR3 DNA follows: TGTGCCAGCTCACCCTCGGGAGAGACCCAGTACTTC. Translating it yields CASSPSGETQYF.